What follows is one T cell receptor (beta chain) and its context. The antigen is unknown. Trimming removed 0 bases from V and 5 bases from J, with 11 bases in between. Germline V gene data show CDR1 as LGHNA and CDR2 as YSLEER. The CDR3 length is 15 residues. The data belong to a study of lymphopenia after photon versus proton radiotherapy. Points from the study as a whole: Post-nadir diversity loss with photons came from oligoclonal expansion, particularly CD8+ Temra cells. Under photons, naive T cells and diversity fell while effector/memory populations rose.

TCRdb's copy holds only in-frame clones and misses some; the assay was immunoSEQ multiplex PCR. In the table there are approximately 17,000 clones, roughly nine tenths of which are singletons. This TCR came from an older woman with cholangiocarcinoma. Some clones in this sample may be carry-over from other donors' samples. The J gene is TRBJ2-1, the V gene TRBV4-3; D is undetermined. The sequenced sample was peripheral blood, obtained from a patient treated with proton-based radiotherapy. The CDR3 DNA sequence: TGCGCCAGCAGCCAAGATTCCCGGACCGACAATGAGCAGTTCTTC. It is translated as CASSQDSRTDNEQFF.